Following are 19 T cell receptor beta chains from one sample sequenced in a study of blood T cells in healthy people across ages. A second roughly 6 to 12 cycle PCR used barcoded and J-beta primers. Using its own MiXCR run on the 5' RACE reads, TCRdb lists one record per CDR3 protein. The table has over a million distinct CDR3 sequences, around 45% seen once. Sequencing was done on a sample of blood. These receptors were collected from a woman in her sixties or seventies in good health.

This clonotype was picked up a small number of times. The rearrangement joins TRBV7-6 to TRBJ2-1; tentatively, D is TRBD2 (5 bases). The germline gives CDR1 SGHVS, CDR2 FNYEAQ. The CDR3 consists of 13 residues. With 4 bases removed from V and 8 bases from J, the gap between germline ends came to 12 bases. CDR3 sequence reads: CASSSGPEDEQFF. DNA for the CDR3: TGTGCCAGCAGCTCCGGGCCGGAGGATGAGCAGTTCTTC.

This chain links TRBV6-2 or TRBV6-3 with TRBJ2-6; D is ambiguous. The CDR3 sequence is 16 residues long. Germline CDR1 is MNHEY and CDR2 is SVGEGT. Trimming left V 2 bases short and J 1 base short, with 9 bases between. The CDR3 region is CASSYLTASGANVLTF. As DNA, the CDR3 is TGTGCCAGCAGTTACCTAACTGCGTCTGGGGCCAACGTCCTGACTTTC.

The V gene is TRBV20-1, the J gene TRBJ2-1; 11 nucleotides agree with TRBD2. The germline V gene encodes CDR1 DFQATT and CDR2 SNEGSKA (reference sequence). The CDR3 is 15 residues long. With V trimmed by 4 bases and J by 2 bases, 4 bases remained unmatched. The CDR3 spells CSANLAGGPYNEQFF. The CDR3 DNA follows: TGCAGTGCTAACCTAGCGGGAGGCCCCTACAATGAGCAGTTCTTC.

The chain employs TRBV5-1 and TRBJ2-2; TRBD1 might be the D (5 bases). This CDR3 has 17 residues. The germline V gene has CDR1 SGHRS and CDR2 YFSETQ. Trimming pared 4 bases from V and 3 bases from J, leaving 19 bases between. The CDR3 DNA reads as TGCGCCAGCAGCCTGGCTATCACAGGATTTTACACCGGGGAGCTGTTTTTT. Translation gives CASSLAITGFYTGELFF.

CDR3 amino acids: CASKWQGGNEAFF. CDR3 DNA sequence: TGTGCCAGCAAATGGCAGGGAGGAAATGAAGCTTTCTTT. This rearrangement joins TRBV27 to TRBJ1-1; D may be TRBD1 (5 bases). V was clipped by 7 bases and J by 7 bases, with 16 bases between them. This CDR3 region has 13 residues. The germline V gene encodes CDR1 MNHEY and CDR2 SMNVEV (reference sequence).

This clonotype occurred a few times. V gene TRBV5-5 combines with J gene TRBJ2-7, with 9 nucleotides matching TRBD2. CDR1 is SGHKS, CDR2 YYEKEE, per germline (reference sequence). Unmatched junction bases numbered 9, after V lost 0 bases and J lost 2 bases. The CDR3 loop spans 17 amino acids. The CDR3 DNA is TGTGCCAGCAGCTTGGGGAAGACTAGCGGAAAAACCTACGAGCAGTACTTC. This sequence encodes CASSLGKTSGKTYEQYF.

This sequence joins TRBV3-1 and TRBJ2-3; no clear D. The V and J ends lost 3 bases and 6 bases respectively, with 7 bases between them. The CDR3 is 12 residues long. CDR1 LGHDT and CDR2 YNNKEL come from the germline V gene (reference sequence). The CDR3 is CASSHSADTQYF. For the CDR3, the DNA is TGTGCCAGCAGCCACTCGGCGGATACGCAGTATTTT.

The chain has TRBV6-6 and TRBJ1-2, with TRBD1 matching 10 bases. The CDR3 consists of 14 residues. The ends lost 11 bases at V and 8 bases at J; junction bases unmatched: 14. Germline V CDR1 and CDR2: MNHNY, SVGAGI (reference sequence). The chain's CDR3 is CAGKGGTGAVGYTF. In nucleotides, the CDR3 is TGTGCCGGAAAAGGGGGGACAGGGGCCGTCGGCTACACCTTC.

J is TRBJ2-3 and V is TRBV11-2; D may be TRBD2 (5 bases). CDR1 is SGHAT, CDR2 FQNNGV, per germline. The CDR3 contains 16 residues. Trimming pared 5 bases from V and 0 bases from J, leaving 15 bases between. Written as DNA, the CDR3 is TGTGCCAGCAGCCTCTCCGGGATTTATAGCACAGATACGCAGTATTTT. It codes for CASSLSGIYSTDTQYF.

The CDR3 bases are TGTGCCAGCAGTTTATCAGGGAACCTTGGCAATCAGCCCCAGCATTTT. Translating gives CASSLSGNLGNQPQHF. This rearrangement joins TRBV12-3 or TRBV12-4 to TRBJ1-5, with D tentatively TRBD1 (5 bases). V lost 2 bases, J lost 2 bases, and 13 bases lay in between. The length of the CDR3 is 16 residues.

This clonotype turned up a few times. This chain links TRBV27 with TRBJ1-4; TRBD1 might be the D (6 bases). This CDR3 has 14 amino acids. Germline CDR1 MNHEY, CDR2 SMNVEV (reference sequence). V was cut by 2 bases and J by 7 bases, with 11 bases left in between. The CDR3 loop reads CASSLRGAFEKLFF. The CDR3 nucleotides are TGTGCCAGCAGTTTACGGGGGGCGTTTGAAAAACTGTTTTTT.

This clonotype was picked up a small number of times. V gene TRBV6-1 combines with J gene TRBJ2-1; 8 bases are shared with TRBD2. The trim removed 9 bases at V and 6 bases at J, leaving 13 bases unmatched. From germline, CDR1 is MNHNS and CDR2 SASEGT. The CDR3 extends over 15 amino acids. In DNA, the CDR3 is TGTGCCAGTTTACGAGACACCGGGACTAGCAATGAGCAGTTCTTC. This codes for CASLRDTGTSNEQFF.

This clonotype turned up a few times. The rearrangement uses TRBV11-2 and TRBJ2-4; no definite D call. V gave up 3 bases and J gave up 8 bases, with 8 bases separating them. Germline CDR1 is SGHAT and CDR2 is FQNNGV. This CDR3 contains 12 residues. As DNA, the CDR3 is TGTGCCAGCAGCTTCGCGACTGACATTCAGTACTTC. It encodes CASSFATDIQYF.

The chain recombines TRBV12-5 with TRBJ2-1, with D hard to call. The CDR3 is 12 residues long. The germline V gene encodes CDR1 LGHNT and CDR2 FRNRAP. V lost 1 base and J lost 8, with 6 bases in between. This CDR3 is CASGLAPYEQFF. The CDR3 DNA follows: TGTGCTAGTGGTTTGGCACCGTATGAGCAGTTCTTC.

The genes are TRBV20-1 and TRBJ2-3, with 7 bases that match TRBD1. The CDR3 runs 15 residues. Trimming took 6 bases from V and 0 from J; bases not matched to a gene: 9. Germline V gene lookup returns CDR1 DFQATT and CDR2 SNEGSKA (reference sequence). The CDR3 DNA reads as TGCAGTGCCGAAGACAGGGAGAGAAGCACAGATACGCAGTATTTT. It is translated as CSAEDRERSTDTQYF.

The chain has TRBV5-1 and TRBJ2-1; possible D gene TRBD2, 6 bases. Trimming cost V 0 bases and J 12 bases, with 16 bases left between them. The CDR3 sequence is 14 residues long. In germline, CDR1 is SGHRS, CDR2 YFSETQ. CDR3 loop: CASSLAPRDFGQFF. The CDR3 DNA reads TGCGCCAGCAGCTTGGCGCCCCGGGACTTTGGGCAGTTCTTC. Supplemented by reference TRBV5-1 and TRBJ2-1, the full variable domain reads KAGVTQTPRYLIKTRGQQVTLSCSPISGHRSVSWYQQTPGQGLQFLFEYFSETQRNKGNFPGRFSGRQFSNSRSEMNVSTLELGDSALYLCASSLAPRDFGQFFGPGTRLTVL.

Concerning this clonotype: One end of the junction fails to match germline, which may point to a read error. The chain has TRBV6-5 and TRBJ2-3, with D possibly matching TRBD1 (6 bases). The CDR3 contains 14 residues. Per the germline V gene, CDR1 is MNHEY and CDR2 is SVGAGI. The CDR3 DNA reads TGTGCCTGCAGACCAGGGGTACTGAGAGATACGCAGTATTTT. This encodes CACRPGVLRDTQYF.

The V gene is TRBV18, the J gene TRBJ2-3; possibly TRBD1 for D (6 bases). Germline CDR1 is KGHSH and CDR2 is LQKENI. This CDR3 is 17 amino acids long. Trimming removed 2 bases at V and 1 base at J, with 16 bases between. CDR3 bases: TGTGCCAGCTCACCAAGGTTTAGGACAGAAGGCACAGATACGCAGTATTTT. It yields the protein CASSPRFRTEGTDTQYF.

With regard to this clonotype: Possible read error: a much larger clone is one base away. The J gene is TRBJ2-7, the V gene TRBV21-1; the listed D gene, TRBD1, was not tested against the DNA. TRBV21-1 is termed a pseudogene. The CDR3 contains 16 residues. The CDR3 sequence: CASSISIGRPVYEQYF. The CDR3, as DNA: TGTGCCAGCTCGATATCCATAGGAAGACCTGTCTACGAGCAGTACTTC.